One sample yielded the 26 T cell receptor beta chains listed below, sequenced in a study of blood T cell repertoires in COVID-19. Repertoires were generated with immunoSEQ multiplex PCR, while TCRdb's copy carries only in-frame clones and drops some. The sample has 200,000 to 250,000 clones; roughly four fifths are singletons. The sequencing input was peripheral blood. The receptor set was obtained from a man younger than 45 who had recovered from COVID-19.

The V gene is TRBV19, the J gene TRBJ1-1; TRBD1 might be the D (6 bases). The CDR3 length is 14 residues. V dropped 6 bases and J dropped 4 bases, with 15 bases sitting between them. CDR1 is LNHDA and CDR2 is SQIVND in the germline V gene (reference sequence). In DNA, the CDR3 is TGTGCCAGTAGGAAGCAGGGGAGCGGCACTGAAGCTTTCTTT. Encoded protein: CASRKQGSGTEAFF.

The CDR3 DNA sequence: TGTGCCAGCAGTTTCTGGGCCTCCGATGACTACACCTTC. Its translation: CASSFWASDDYTF. This sequence joins TRBV27 and TRBJ1-2; D is unresolved. Germline V gene lookup returns CDR1 MNHEY and CDR2 SMNVEV (reference sequence). The V end lost 3 bases, the J end lost 10 bases, and 15 bases lay between the germline ends. This CDR3 spans 13 amino acids.

This clone was picked up one time. The chain has TRBV7-3 and TRBJ2-1, with TRBD2 matching over 7 bases. The CDR3 has 15 residues. J was trimmed by 8 bases and V by 1 base; bases with no gene match: 8. Germline CDR1 and CDR2: SGHTA and FQGTGA. The CDR3 loop reads CASSLNGGLVYEQFF. The CDR3 DNA is TGTGCCAGCAGCTTAAATGGAGGACTAGTCTATGAGCAGTTCTTC.

The chain uses TRBV5-6 and TRBJ2-3; 9 nucleotides align to TRBD2. The CDR3 is made up of 17 amino acids. CDR1 is SGHDT and CDR2 is YYEEEE in the germline V gene. The junction had 8 bases not matched to a gene; V was cut back by 1 base and J by 2 bases. This chain's CDR3 is CASSLTIAGEHTDTQYF. The CDR3 DNA reads as TGTGCCAGCAGCTTGACAATAGCGGGGGAACACACAGATACGCAGTATTTT.

This rearrangement joins TRBV2 to TRBJ2-3; no definite D call. Between the trimmed V and J ends, which lost 6 bases and 0 bases, there was a span of 13 bases. The CDR3 has 15 amino acids. Looked up from germline, CDR1 is SNHLY and CDR2 is FYNNEI. The chain's CDR3 is CASSPTLVSTDTQYF. CDR3 DNA sequence: TGTGCCAGCAGCCCGACTCTAGTTAGCACAGATACGCAGTATTTT.

The V gene is TRBV5-8, the J gene TRBJ2-5, with no clear D. Germline V CDR1 and CDR2: SGHTS, YDEGEE. The CDR3 covers 13 residues. Trimming shortened V by 0 bases and J by 6 bases, and 9 bases separated the two germline ends. DNA for the CDR3: TGTGCCAGCAGCTTGGACAGTCTACAGACCCAGTACTTC. As protein: CASSLDSLQTQYF.

This clone appeared a few times. This chain connects TRBV2 to TRBJ2-1; 8 bases are a match to TRBD1. The CDR3 has 13 amino acids. The V segment lost 3 bases and the J segment 5 bases; nucleotides outside the gene matches: 0. Germline CDR1 SNHLY, CDR2 FYNNEI. The CDR3 spells CASSEDRDNEQFF. The CDR3 DNA reads as TGTGCCAGCAGTGAGGACAGGGACAATGAGCAGTTCTTC. The variable domain in full, completed from reference TRBV2 and TRBJ2-1, reads EPEVTQTPSHQVTQMGQEVILRCVPISNHLYFYWYRQILGQKVEFLVSFYNNEISEKSEIFDDQFSVERPDGSNFTLKIRSTKLEDSAMYFCASSEDRDNEQFFGPGTRLTVL.

The rearrangement uses TRBV10-3 and TRBJ1-1; D possibly corresponds to TRBD1 (5 bases). This CDR3 contains 13 residues. Germline values: CDR1 ENHRY, CDR2 SYGVKD. V lost 4 bases, J lost 1 base, and 7 bases lay in between. The CDR3 sequence is CAISGQRNTEAFF. CDR3 DNA: TGTGCCATCAGTGGACAGCGGAACACTGAAGCTTTCTTT.

The chain combines TRBV2 with TRBJ1-2, with 11 bases aligning to TRBD1. The CDR3 has 13 amino acids. From germline, CDR1 is SNHLY and CDR2 FYNNEI. V lost 7 bases and J lost 7; bases outside the gene matches: 5. CDR3 DNA sequence: TGTGCCAGCACTTGGACAGGGGGCTTTGGCTACACCTTC. This encodes CASTWTGGFGYTF.

V is TRBV29-1 and J is TRBJ1-1; D not certain. The CDR3 is 13 residues long. V lost 1 base to trimming and J lost 5 bases, with 11 bases between them. CDR1 and CDR2 from the germline V gene are SQVTM and ANQGSEA. CDR3 sequence reads: CSVEGEGGTEAFF. DNA for the CDR3: TGCAGCGTTGAAGGTGAGGGAGGGACTGAAGCTTTCTTT.

The count of this clone is one. The chain joins TRBV5-4 to TRBJ1-2, with 7 bases identical to TRBD1. Germline lookup yields CDR1 SGHNT and CDR2 YYREEE (reference sequence). The CDR3 runs 16 residues. Trimming at V came to 0 bases and at J to 4 bases, leaving 9 bases not matched to a gene. CDR3 bases: TGTGCCAGCAGCTTGGGAAGCGGACAGGTACCCTATGGCTACACCTTC. It translates to CASSLGSGQVPYGYTF.

The V call is TRBV6-1, the J call TRBJ1-1; 9 bases are a match to TRBD1. Germline CDR1 MNHNS, CDR2 SASEGT. The trim removed 3 bases at V and 9 bases at J, leaving 8 bases unmatched. This CDR3 spans 14 amino acids. The CDR3 loop reads CASSDGQGTRKAFF. The CDR3 DNA follows: TGTGCCAGCAGTGATGGACAGGGGACGAGGAAAGCTTTCTTT.

This clone was seen just once. The rearrangement links TRBV28 to TRBJ2-7; tentative D call: TRBD2 (5 bases). With 6 bases removed from V and 6 bases from J, the gap between germline ends came to 12 bases. Per germline, CDR1 MDHEN and CDR2 SYDVKM. The CDR3 totals 12 residues. CDR3 loop: CASSPPGIEQYV. The CDR3 nucleotides are TGTGCCAGCAGCCCCCCGGGGATCGAGCAGTACGTC.

The chain uses TRBV2 and TRBJ1-5; TRBD1 aligns across 11 bases. The V gene's germline CDR1 is SNHLY and CDR2 FYNNEI. Trimming cost V 4 bases and J 4 bases; bases outside gene matches: 3. CDR3 length equals 15 residues. The CDR3 bases are TGTGCCAGCAGTGTGGGACAGGGGGTAAATCAGCCCCAGCATTTT. Translation gives CASSVGQGVNQPQHF. The variable domain in full, completed from reference TRBV2 and TRBJ1-5, reads EPEVTQTPSHQVTQMGQEVILRCVPISNHLYFYWYRQILGQKVEFLVSFYNNEISEKSEIFDDQFSVERPDGSNFTLKIRSTKLEDSAMYFCASSVGQGVNQPQHFGDGTRLSIL.

The V gene is TRBV5-5, the J gene TRBJ2-1; TRBD2 is a possible D gene (7 bases). This CDR3 has 17 residues. Per the germline V gene, CDR1 is SGHKS and CDR2 is YYEKEE (reference sequence). V gave up 3 bases and J gave up 2 bases, with 18 bases separating them. The DNA for the CDR3 is TGTGCCAGCAGCTCAATTACGGGGGGCCCCACCTACAATGAGCAGTTCTTC. It specifies CASSSITGGPTYNEQFF.

The chain is built from TRBV4-1 and TRBJ2-3, with 7 bases that match TRBD1. Germline values: CDR1 MGHRA, CDR2 YSYEKL. This CDR3 has 17 residues. The junction had 10 bases not matched to a gene; V was cut back by 4 bases and J by 0 bases. CDR3 nucleotide sequence: TGCGCCAGCAGCCGGACGACCTACAGGGGAAGCACAGATACGCAGTATTTT. It is translated as CASSRTTYRGSTDTQYF.

The CDR3 DNA is TGTGCCAGCAGTGCCGCACAGGGCAGTCAGCCCCAGCATTTT. Protein: CASSAAQGSQPQHF. The rearrangement uses TRBV6-4 and TRBJ1-5; tentatively, D is TRBD1 (6 bases). The CDR3 has 14 amino acids. V was shortened by 4 bases and J by 6 bases, with 13 bases between the two germline ends. In germline, CDR1 is MRHNA, CDR2 SNTAGT.

This rearrangement joins TRBV6-5 to TRBJ1-1; D not resolved. The CDR3 totals 15 residues. The germline V gene has CDR1 MNHEY and CDR2 SVGAGI. The V end lost 0 bases, the J end lost 4 bases, and 12 bases lay between the germline ends. As DNA, the CDR3 is TGTGCCAGCAGTTACTCGCAAGGTGGAGGCACTGAAGCTTTCTTT. It encodes CASSYSQGGGTEAFF.

This rearrangement joins TRBV20-1 to TRBJ1-2; TRBD1 matches at 8 bases. The CDR3 runs to 13 residues. CDR1 is DFQATT, CDR2 SNEGSKA, per germline (reference sequence). The V segment lost 3 bases and the J segment 3 bases; nucleotides outside the gene matches: 3. The CDR3 loop reads CSASGDRHYGYTF. The CDR3 nucleotides are TGCAGTGCTAGTGGGGACAGGCACTATGGCTACACCTTC.

The table lists this clone with a few counts. The chain carries TRBV2 and TRBJ2-3; D perhaps matches TRBD2 (5 bases). Germline V lookup: CDR1 SNHLY, CDR2 FYNNEI. This CDR3 spans 12 amino acids. V dropped 6 bases and J dropped 5 bases, with 9 bases sitting between them. CDR3 amino acids: CASRIAIDTQYF. CDR3 nucleotide sequence: TGTGCCAGCAGGATAGCGATAGATACGCAGTATTTT.

V gene TRBV5-4 combines with J gene TRBJ1-1, with unresolved D. The CDR3 is 15 residues long. Trimming pared 1 base from V and 0 bases from J, leaving 10 bases between. Germline V CDR1 and CDR2: SGHNT, YYREEE (reference sequence). CDR3 protein: CASSLLHNMNTEAFF. The CDR3 coding sequence is TGTGCCAGCAGCTTGTTACATAACATGAACACTGAAGCTTTCTTT.

The gene calls are TRBV5-1 and TRBJ2-3; D remains ambiguous. The CDR3 has 14 amino acids. The germline V gene encodes CDR1 SGHRS and CDR2 YFSETQ. Trimming removed 0 bases from V and 2 bases from J, with 7 bases in between. CDR3 sequence (DNA): TGCGCCAGCAGCTTGGGACAAGACACAGATACGCAGTATTTT. This codes for CASSLGQDTDTQYF.

The J gene is TRBJ2-6, the V gene TRBV29-1; D is unresolved. The ends were cut back, 4 bases at V and 0 bases at J, with 10 bases in the middle. The CDR3 spans 15 residues. Germline V gene sequence: CDR1 SQVTM, CDR2 ANQGSEA. CDR3 protein: CSVGAGSSGANVLTF. DNA for the CDR3: TGCAGCGTTGGTGCAGGAAGCTCTGGGGCCAACGTCCTGACTTTC.

V gene TRBV30 combines with J gene TRBJ2-7; no reliable D call. The V end was cut by 4 bases, the J end by 5 bases, with 21 bases between. The CDR3 extends over 15 amino acids. Germline CDR1 and CDR2: GTSNPN and SVGIG (reference sequence). CDR3 protein: CAWNPAQAPPHEQYF. In DNA, the CDR3 is TGTGCCTGGAACCCCGCGCAGGCTCCACCCCACGAGCAGTACTTC.

The chain couples TRBV6-5 to TRBJ1-2; 8 bases line up with TRBD1. CDR1 MNHEY and CDR2 SVGAGI come from the germline V gene. The CDR3 spans 15 residues. Trimming took 0 bases from V and 3 from J; bases not matched to a gene: 3. The CDR3 DNA sequence: TGTGCCAGCAGTTACTCTGGACAGGGCTACTATGGCTACACCTTC. Translating it yields CASSYSGQGYYGYTF.

J is TRBJ1-5 and V is TRBV6-4; 7 bases map to TRBD1. The CDR3 spans 14 residues. The germline CDR1 and CDR2 sequences are MRHNA and SNTAGT. With V trimmed by 4 bases and J by 7 bases, 7 bases remained unmatched. Here the CDR3 reads CASSAQGGRQPQHF. CDR3 coding DNA: TGTGCCAGCAGTGCTCAAGGGGGCCGACAGCCCCAGCATTTT.